A single TCR beta chain is shown here with its context. TCRdb fed the 5' RACE reads into MiXCR, producing one record per CDR3 protein. The repertoire has some 600,000 distinct CDR3 sequences, 12% of them found once; the top ten carry around 14%. This record belongs to a study of T cells after yellow fever vaccination. The CDR3 loop spans 13 amino acids. The ends lost 6 bases at V and 8 bases at J; junction bases unmatched: 6. Germline CDR1 and CDR2: SGHRS and YFSETQ. The TCR was taken from a man younger than 45 who received the YFV17D yellow fever vaccine. The V gene is TRBV5-1, the J gene TRBJ2-1, with TRBD2 identical over 9 bases. The sample here was PBMCs, taken on the day of the yellow fever booster vaccination. CDR3: CASTSGRRDEQFF. CDR3 bases: TGCGCCAGCACCAGCGGGAGGAGGGATGAGCAGTTCTTC.